The clone carrying this T cell receptor (beta chain) was counted ten times or more. TCRdb re-derived calls from the 5' RACE reads in MiXCR, one entry per CDR3 protein. The table records 40,000 to 50,000 distinct CDR3 sequences, around 10% of them present only once. The sample is drawn from a study of early T cells in non-severe SARS-CoV-2 infection. Study-wide background: Unpaired chains resulted from sequencing bulk RNA of unsorted whole blood.

The sample taken for sequencing was whole blood. This TCR was sampled from an adult who was a healthcare worker with PCR-confirmed SARS-CoV-2 infection or an uninfected control (not recorded which).

CDR3 sequence reads: CATSDRLAGQTSTDTQYF. The CDR3 DNA reads as TGTGCCACCAGTGACCGACTAGCGGGGCAGACTAGCACAGATACGCAGTATTTT. The J gene is TRBJ2-3, the V gene TRBV24-1, with TRBD2 matching over 11 bases. Germline V gene sequence: CDR1 KGHDR, CDR2 SFDVKD. The V gene end was trimmed by 4 bases and the J gene end by 0 bases; junction bases not matched to a gene: 8. This CDR3 has 18 amino acids.